The rows below give T cell receptor beta chains drawn from one sample of a study of T cells after yellow fever vaccination. TCRdb ran MiXCR on the 5' RACE reads and lists one entry per CDR3 protein. The sample comprises about 260,000 distinct CDR3 sequences, 10% to 15% of which are singletons, and roughly 0.5% rests with the top ten. The starting material was CD4+ T cells sorted from PBMCs, obtained 45 days after the yellow fever booster vaccination. Every receptor here comes from a man aged 25-45 years who received the YFV17D yellow fever vaccine. CDR3s include the opening cysteine and the closing phenylalanine or tryptophan. Each record gives: D gene, J gene, V gene, clone size, CDR3 protein, CDR3 DNA. D genes are given only for firm matches. The size field is filled for only some rows; it gives once, few, many or a size class.

TRBD1,TRBJ2-7,TRBV20-1,-,CSGTGGYEQYF,TGCAGCGGGACAGGGGGCTACGAGCAGTACTTC
TRBD2,TRBJ2-2,TRBV10-3,-,CASRQTSGRGNTGELFF,TGTGCCTCCAGACAGACCAGCGGGAGGGGGAACACCGGGGAGCTGTTTTTT
TRBD2,TRBJ2-3,TRBV6-1,-,CASSERTSGRDTQYF,TGTGCCAGCAGTGAAAGAACTAGCGGGAGGGATACGCAGTATTTT
-,TRBJ2-1,TRBV21-1,few,CASSKQGGSNSSYNEQFF,TGTGCCAGCAGCAAACAGGGGGGCTCGAATAGCTCCTACAATGAGCAGTTCTTC
TRBD2,TRBJ2-5,TRBV5-1,few,CASSPSRSGRGGETQYF,TGCGCCAGCAGCCCATCGAGGAGCGGGAGAGGGGGAGAGACCCAGTACTTC
-,TRBJ2-7,TRBV28,-,CASSSPGGDSYEQYF,TGTGCCAGCAGTTCCCCCGGGGGAGATTCCTACGAGCAGTACTTC
TRBD1,TRBJ2-2,TRBV18,-,CASSPQGARTGELFF,TGTGCCAGCTCACCGCAGGGGGCGCGGACCGGGGAGCTGTTTTTT
TRBD1,TRBJ2-3,TRBV5-1,few,CASSPDRADFTDTQYF,TGCGCCAGCAGCCCTGACAGGGCCGACTTCACAGATACGCAGTATTTT
-,TRBJ2-2,TRBV12-3/TRBV12-4,-,CASMQGRNRGTMAGELFF,TGTGCCAGCATGCAAGGCCGGAATCGGGGGACGATGGCCGGGGAGCTGTTTTTT
TRBD1,TRBJ2-3,TRBV4-3,-,CASSRGQGYRTDTQYF,TGCGCCAGCAGCCGCGGACAGGGTTACCGCACAGATACGCAGTATTTT
-,TRBJ2-3,TRBV7-2,few,CASSLIGTDTQYF,TGTGCCAGCAGCTTAATCGGCACAGATACGCAGTATTTT
TRBD2,TRBJ2-7,TRBV28,few,CASTGRPYEQYF,TGTGCCAGCACCGGGAGGCCCTACGAGCAGTACTTC
TRBD2,TRBJ2-1,TRBV5-1,-,CASSLLARGGGRGAYNEQFF,TGCGCCAGCAGCTTGTTAGCCCGGGGTGGCGGGAGAGGTGCCTACAATGAGCAGTTCTTC
-,TRBJ2-1,TRBV5-1,-,CTSSQQRVGEQFF,TGCACCAGCAGCCAACAGCGGGTGGGGGAGCAGTTCTTC
TRBD1,TRBJ1-1,TRBV3-1,-,CASSQDPGTGGLKAFF,TGTGCCAGCAGCCAAGATCCTGGGACAGGGGGATTGAAAGCTTTCTTT
-,TRBJ2-3,TRBV10-2,few,CASGAATGTDTQYF,TGCGCCAGTGGGGCGGCTACAGGCACAGATACGCAGTATTTT
-,TRBJ1-1,TRBV2,few,CASSEDTEAFF,TGTGCCAGCAGTGAGGACACTGAAGCTTTCTTT